The entry below describes one TCR beta chain. Authors' processing steps: Scientists estimated how many nucleated cells there were by amplifying reference gene primers. Assay used: immunoSEQ multiplex PCR; TCRdb lists only in-frame clones, some missing. That table is the source of V, J and clone size, and D and trimming were worked out from the DNA. Of about 260,000 clones listed, 85% to 90% are singletons. Germline CDR1 and CDR2: SGHDN and FVKESK. The CDR3 sequence is 15 residues long. V was clipped by 4 bases and J by 0 bases; unmatched bases: 5. The sample originates from a study of blood T cell repertoires in COVID-19. Study at large: The United States, Italy and Spain were the sources of the acute and convalescent COVID-19 samples. T cells, B-cell-depleted T cells, or PBMCs supplied cDNA or gDNA.

Enrolment of Seattle patients took place during active infection, and they were followed longitudinally. The receptor comes from a woman in her twenties or thirties with COVID-19, enrolled during active disease. Sequencing used peripheral blood. V and J are TRBV14 and TRBJ1-1; 7 positions agree with TRBD1. In nucleotides, the CDR3 is TGTGCCAGCAGCCTCCGGACAGGATTGAACACTGAAGCTTTCTTT. It translates to CASSLRTGLNTEAFF. Supplemented by reference TRBV14 and TRBJ1-1, the full variable domain reads EAGVTQFPSHSVIEKGQTVTLRCDPISGHDNLYWYRRVMGKEIKFLLHFVKESKQDESGMPNNRFLAERTGGTYSTLKVQPAELEDSGVYFCASSLRTGLNTEAFFGQGTRLTVV.